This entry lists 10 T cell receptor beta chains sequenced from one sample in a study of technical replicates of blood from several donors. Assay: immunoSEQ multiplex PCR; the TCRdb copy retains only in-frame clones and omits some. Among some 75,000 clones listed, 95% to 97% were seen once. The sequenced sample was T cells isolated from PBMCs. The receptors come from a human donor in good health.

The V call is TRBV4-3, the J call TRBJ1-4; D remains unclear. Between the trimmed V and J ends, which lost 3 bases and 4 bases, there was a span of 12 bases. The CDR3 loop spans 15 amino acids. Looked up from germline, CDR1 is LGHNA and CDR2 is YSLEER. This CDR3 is CASSQLTGNNEKLFF. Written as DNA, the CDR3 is TGCGCCAGCAGCCAGTTGACGGGGAATAATGAAAAACTGTTTTTT.

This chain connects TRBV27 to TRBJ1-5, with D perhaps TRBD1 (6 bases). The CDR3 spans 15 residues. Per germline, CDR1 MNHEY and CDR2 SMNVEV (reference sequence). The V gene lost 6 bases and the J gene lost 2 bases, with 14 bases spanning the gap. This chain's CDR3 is CASRPGHGGNQPQHF. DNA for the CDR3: TGTGCCAGCAGGCCGGGACACGGAGGCAATCAGCCCCAGCATTTT.

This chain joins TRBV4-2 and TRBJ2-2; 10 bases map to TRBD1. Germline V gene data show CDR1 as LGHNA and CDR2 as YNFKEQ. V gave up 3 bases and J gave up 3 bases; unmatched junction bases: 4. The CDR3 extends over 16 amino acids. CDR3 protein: CASSHPGQGHTGELFF. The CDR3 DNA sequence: TGTGCCAGCAGCCACCCGGGACAGGGGCACACCGGGGAGCTGTTTTTT.

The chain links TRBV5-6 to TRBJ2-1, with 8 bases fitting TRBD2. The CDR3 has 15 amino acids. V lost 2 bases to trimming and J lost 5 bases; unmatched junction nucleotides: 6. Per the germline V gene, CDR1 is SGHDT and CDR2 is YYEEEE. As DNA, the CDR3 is TGTGCCAGCAGCTTAGAGACTAGCGATCACAATGAGCAGTTCTTC. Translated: CASSLETSDHNEQFF.

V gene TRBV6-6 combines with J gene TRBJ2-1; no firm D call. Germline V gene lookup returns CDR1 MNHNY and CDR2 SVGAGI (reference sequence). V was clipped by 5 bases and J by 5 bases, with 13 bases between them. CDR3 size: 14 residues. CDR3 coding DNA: TGTGCCAGCAGTAAAACCGGAGCCGACAATGAGCAGTTCTTC. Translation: CASSKTGADNEQFF.

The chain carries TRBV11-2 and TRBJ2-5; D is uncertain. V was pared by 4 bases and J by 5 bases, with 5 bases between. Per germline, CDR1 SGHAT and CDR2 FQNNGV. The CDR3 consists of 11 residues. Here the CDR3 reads CASSSGETQYF. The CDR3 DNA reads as TGTGCCAGCAGCTCCGGTGAGACCCAGTACTTC.

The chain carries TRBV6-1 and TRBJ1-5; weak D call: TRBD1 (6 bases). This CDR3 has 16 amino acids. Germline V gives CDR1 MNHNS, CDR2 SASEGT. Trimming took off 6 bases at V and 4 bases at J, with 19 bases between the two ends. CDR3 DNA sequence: TGTGCCAGCAGGGAAAGTTACAGGGAGATAAATCAGCCCCAGCATTTT. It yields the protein CASRESYREINQPQHF.

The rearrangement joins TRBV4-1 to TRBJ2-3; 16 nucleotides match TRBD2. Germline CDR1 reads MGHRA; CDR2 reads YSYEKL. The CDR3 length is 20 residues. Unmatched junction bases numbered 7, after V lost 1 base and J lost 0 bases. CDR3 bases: TGCGCCAGCAGCCAAGGGCTGACGGGACTAGCGGGAGGGAGCACAGATACGCAGTATTTT. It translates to CASSQGLTGLAGGSTDTQYF.

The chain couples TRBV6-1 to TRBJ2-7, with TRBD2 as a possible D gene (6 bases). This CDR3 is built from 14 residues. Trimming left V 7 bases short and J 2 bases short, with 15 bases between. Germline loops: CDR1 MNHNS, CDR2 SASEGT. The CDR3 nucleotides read TGTGCCAGCAATCCAGCGGGTTATACCTACGAGCAGTACTTC. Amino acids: CASNPAGYTYEQYF.

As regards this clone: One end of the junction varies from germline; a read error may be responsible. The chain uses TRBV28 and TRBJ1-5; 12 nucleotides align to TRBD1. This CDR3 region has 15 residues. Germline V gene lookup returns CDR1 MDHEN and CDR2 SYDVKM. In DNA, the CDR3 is TGTGCCAGCAGCCGGGACAGGGGGCGCAAACAGCCCCAGCATTTT. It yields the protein CASSRDRGRKQPQHF.